A single sample gave rise to the 8 T cell receptor beta chains below, sequenced in a study of blood T cell repertoires in COVID-19. Produced via immunoSEQ multiplex PCR; TCRdb's table is partial and in-frame only. The sample shows approximately 300,000 clones, around 89% of them seen only once. Sample: peripheral blood. These receptors all stem from a woman aged 40 to 55 with COVID-19, enrolled during active disease.

This clone occurred once. J is TRBJ2-5 and V is TRBV11-2, with D possibly matching TRBD1 (5 bases). CDR3 length equals 13 residues. CDR1 is SGHAT and CDR2 is FQNNGV in the germline V gene. Trimming left V 3 bases short and J 4 bases short, with 9 bases between. The CDR3 reads CASSFQGSETQYF. Written as DNA, the CDR3 is TGTGCCAGCAGCTTTCAGGGTTCAGAGACCCAGTACTTC.

This clone appeared once. CDR3 amino acids: CATWTGTNTGELFF. The CDR3 nucleotides read TGTGCCACATGGACAGGGACGAACACCGGGGAGCTGTTTTTT. The chain has TRBV28 and TRBJ2-2; TRBD1 aligns across 8 bases. The CDR3 covers 14 residues. Germline V gene sequence: CDR1 MDHEN, CDR2 SYDVKM. J gave up 0 bases and V 10 bases, and 4 bases lay outside the gene matches.

This clone was observed a few times. The CDR3 DNA follows: TGTGCCAGCAGCTTAGGCCCCCAGGGGGCGAACACCGGGGAGCTGTTTTTT. Amino acids: CASSLGPQGANTGELFF. This chain uses TRBV7-3 with TRBJ2-2; the match to TRBD1 covers 7 bases. This CDR3 is built from 17 residues. V was pared by 2 bases and J by 0 bases, with 6 bases of the junction left unmatched. Looked up from germline, CDR1 is SGHTA and CDR2 is FQGTGA.

V is TRBV21-1 and J is TRBJ1-2; the table's D call TRBD1 went unverified against the DNA. TRBV21-1 represents a pseudogene. This CDR3 is 16 amino acids long. The CDR3 bases are TGTGCCAGCACCGCTGGACAGGGCTTTGCTAACTATGGCTACACCTTC. Amino acid sequence: CASTAGQGFANYGYTF.

The chain carries TRBV7-9 and TRBJ2-1, with TRBD2 as a possible D gene (5 bases). Trimming pared 3 bases from V and 6 bases from J, leaving 9 bases between. Germline CDR1 reads SEHNR; CDR2 reads FQNEAQ (reference sequence). The length of the CDR3 is 13 residues. In DNA form, the CDR3 reads TGTGCCAGCAGCTTCCAGCGGACCAATGAGCAGTTCTTC. It specifies CASSFQRTNEQFF.

This clone appeared a single time. The V and J genes are TRBV15 and TRBJ2-1; D is undetermined. This CDR3 has 15 residues. V dropped 0 bases and J dropped 2 bases, with 8 bases sitting between them. Germline V lookup: CDR1 LNHNV, CDR2 YYDKDF (reference sequence). As DNA, the CDR3 is TGTGCCACCAGCAGAGATTTAAATACCTACAATGAGCAGTTCTTC. Translating it yields CATSRDLNTYNEQFF.

The V and J genes are TRBV27 and TRBJ1-2, with 8 bases lining up with TRBD1. Per germline, CDR1 MNHEY and CDR2 SMNVEV (reference sequence). The CDR3 length is 13 residues. The junction had 4 bases not matched to a gene; V was cut back by 6 bases and J by 4 bases. The CDR3 DNA sequence: TGTGCCAGCAGATCAGGGGGCTCCTATGGCTACACCTTC. Its protein product is CASRSGGSYGYTF.

This chain joins TRBV6-5 and TRBJ1-4; D is perhaps TRBD1 (6 bases). The CDR3 covers 14 residues. Germline V gene data show CDR1 as MNHEY and CDR2 as SVGAGI. Trimming shortened V by 0 bases and J by 8 bases, and 10 bases separated the two germline ends. As DNA, the CDR3 is TGTGCCAGCAGTTACTCACACAGGGAGGAAAAACTGTTTTTT. Translation gives CASSYSHREEKLFF.